The present T cell receptor (delta chain) was sequenced within a study of γδ T cells in repeated Plasmodium falciparum infection. Study-wide context: Age- and gender-matched Australian children served as comparison for malaria-exposed Malian children. Donors had four controlled P. falciparum NF54 infections over around 640 days. General study findings and limits: Vdelta2-negative gammadelta repertoires appeared less diverse and less shared in Malian than Australian children.

This clone came up a few times. What it recognizes is unknown. Vgamma9/Vdelta2+ and Vdelta2-negative gammadelta T cells were flow-sorted from PBMC for bulk sequencing. Germline V gene data show CDR1 as TVYSNPD and CDR2 as GDNSRS (reference sequence). The CDR3 is 16 amino acids. TCRdb re-called clones from the multiplex PCR reads via CATT. The table records over 45,000 delta-chain clones, around 1.6% of them present only once. Sequences were obtained from gamma-delta T cells from blood. The chain is built from TRDV3 and TRDJ1; 13 bases are a match to TRDD3. The clonotype comes from a pool of human donors (malaria-infected and uninfected, not separated). CDR3 nucleotides: TGTGCTCCTGTAGGACTGGGGGATACGTACACCGATAAACTCATCTTT. It is translated as CAPVGLGDTYTDKLIF.